This passage covers 9 T cell receptor beta chains from one sample sequenced in a study of blood T cell repertoires in COVID-19. Profiling relied on immunoSEQ multiplex PCR, and the TCRdb table lists in-frame clones only, not all of them. The data hold some 120,000 clones, with 85% observed a single time. The sequencing sample was made of peripheral blood. The receptor set was obtained from a woman older than 75 with acute or convalescent COVID-19.

The chain joins TRBV2 to TRBJ1-6; 7 bases align to TRBD1. CDR3 length: 14 amino acids. Germline CDR1 and CDR2: SNHLY and FYNNEI. J lost 9 bases, V lost 0 bases, and 2 bases had no gene match. The DNA for the CDR3 is TGTGCCAGCAGTGAAGCGTACAGGGGTTCACCCCTCCACTTT. Amino acid sequence: CASSEAYRGSPLHF.

This clone was seen once. This chain uses TRBV5-6 with TRBJ2-7; 11 positions agree with TRBD1. With V trimmed by 2 bases and J by 6 bases, 7 bases remained unmatched. This CDR3 is built from 15 residues. Germline V gives CDR1 SGHDT, CDR2 YYEEEE. CDR3 residues: CASSFTGTGGFEQYF. Here the CDR3 DNA reads TGTGCCAGCAGCTTCACCGGGACAGGGGGTTTCGAGCAGTACTTC. The full variable domain, with the rest looked up from reference TRBV5-6 and TRBJ2-7, is DAGVTQSPTHLIKTRGQQVTLRCSPKSGHDTVSWYQQALGQGPQFIFQYYEEEERQRGNFPDRFSGHQFPNYSSELNVNALLLGDSALYLCASSFTGTGGFEQYFGPGTRLTVT.

The V and J genes are TRBV18 and TRBJ1-1; maybe TRBD1 (5 bases). Trimming pared 5 bases from V and 1 base from J, leaving 20 bases between. Per germline, CDR1 KGHSH and CDR2 LQKENI. The CDR3 is made up of 17 amino acids. CDR3: CASSTRGSTEKNTEAFF. DNA for the CDR3: TGTGCCAGCTCAACACGGGGTTCGACAGAAAAGAACACTGAAGCTTTCTTT.

The V gene is TRBV27, the J gene TRBJ1-2; TRBD1 agrees at 7 bases. The CDR3 is 14 residues long. V lost 6 bases to trimming and J lost 7 bases; unmatched junction nucleotides: 11. Looked up from germline, CDR1 is MNHEY and CDR2 is SMNVEV (reference sequence). Here the CDR3 DNA reads TGTGCCAGCAGATCCACAGGGGAGCCTCGTGGCTACACCTTC. This sequence encodes CASRSTGEPRGYTF.

The chain recombines TRBV19 with TRBJ1-1; 10 nucleotides line up with TRBD1. After removal of 6 bases from V and 6 bases from J, the junction contained 7 bases not matched to a gene. Per the germline V gene, CDR1 is LNHDA and CDR2 is SQIVND (reference sequence). The CDR3 has 14 amino acids. Written as DNA, the CDR3 is TGTGCCAGTAGCGGACAGGGGGGAGCCGCTGAAGCTTTCTTT. This translates into CASSGQGGAAEAFF.

This chain joins TRBV7-2 and TRBJ1-3, with a possible D match to TRBD1 (6 bases). Germline assignment: CDR1 SGHTA and CDR2 FQGNSA. This CDR3 spans 15 amino acids. With 1 base removed from V and 0 bases from J, the gap between germline ends came to 7 bases. The CDR3 reads CASSLDRVSGNTIYF. The CDR3 DNA sequence: TGTGCCAGCAGCTTAGACAGGGTCTCTGGAAACACCATATATTTT. The full variable domain, in which reference TRBV7-2 and TRBJ1-3 provide the parts outside the CDR3, is GAGVSQSPSNKVTEKGKDVELRCDPISGHTALYWYRQSLGQGLEFLIYFQGNSAPDKSGLPSDRFSAERTGGSVSTLTIQRTQQEDSAVYLCASSLDRVSGNTIYFGEGSWLTVV.

This clone turned up a few times. This chain connects TRBV7-2 to TRBJ1-2; the D gene is possibly TRBD1 (6 bases). This CDR3 has 14 residues. Trimming removed 1 base at V and 7 bases at J, with 13 bases between. Germline V gene data show CDR1 as SGHTA and CDR2 as FQGNSA. CDR3 protein: CASSLEGDFGGYTF. The DNA for the CDR3 is TGTGCCAGCAGCTTAGAGGGGGATTTCGGTGGCTACACCTTC.

The chain links TRBV6-4 to TRBJ2-2, with D perhaps TRBD1 (6 bases). The CDR3 runs to 16 residues. Between the trimmed V and J ends, which lost 4 bases and 10 bases, there was a span of 22 bases. From germline, CDR1 is MRHNA and CDR2 SNTAGT. The CDR3 sequence: CASSATHVLQGQELFF. The CDR3 DNA sequence: TGTGCCAGCAGTGCCACACACGTCTTACAGGGCCAGGAGCTGTTTTTT.

This CDR3 is CSVDPSGGGDEQFF. The CDR3 DNA reads as TGCAGCGTTGATCCCAGCGGGGGTGGTGATGAGCAGTTCTTC. The chain uses TRBV29-1 and TRBJ2-1; 8 bases agree with TRBD2. CDR1 and CDR2 (germline): SQVTM, ANQGSEA. This CDR3 comprises 14 residues. V trimming: 3 bases; J trimming: 8 bases; junction bases outside the gene matches: 9.